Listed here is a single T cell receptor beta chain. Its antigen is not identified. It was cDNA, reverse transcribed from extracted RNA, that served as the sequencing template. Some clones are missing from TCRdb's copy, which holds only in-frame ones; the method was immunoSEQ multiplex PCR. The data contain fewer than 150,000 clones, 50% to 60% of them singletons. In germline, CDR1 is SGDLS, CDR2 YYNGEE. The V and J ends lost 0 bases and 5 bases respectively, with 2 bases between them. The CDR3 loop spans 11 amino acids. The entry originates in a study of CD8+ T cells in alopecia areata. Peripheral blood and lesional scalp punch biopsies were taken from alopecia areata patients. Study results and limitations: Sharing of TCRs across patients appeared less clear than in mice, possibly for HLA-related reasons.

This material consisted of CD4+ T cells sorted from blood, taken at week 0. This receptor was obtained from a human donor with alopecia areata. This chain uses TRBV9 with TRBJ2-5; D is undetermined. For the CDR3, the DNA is TGTGCCAGCAGCGTAGATGAGACCCAGTACTTC. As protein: CASSVDETQYF.